This T cell receptor (beta chain) was observed in a study of Ad26.COV2.S vaccination and SARS-CoV-2 variants. Study-level background: The donor participated in the COV1001 trial, in its Ad26.COV2.S arm. Ad26.COV2.S, an intramuscular injection, was given once or twice 56 days apart. Study-level points and caveats: There was reportedly substantial breadth in spike-specific CD8+ and CD4+ T cell responses after vaccination. An underestimation of total T cell responses may have resulted from the TCR breadth and depth analyses.

Documented treatment: around 19 received Ad26.COV2.S at low or high dose, single or two shots; 5 received placebo; per-sample allocation not given. Collection of the samples took place on day 63 after the first injection of vaccine or placebo. Method: immunoSEQ multiplex PCR; TCRdb's copy keeps in-frame clones and lacks some. In the table there are 500,000 or so clones, roughly 87% of which are singletons. Remarks on this clone: Antigen unknown.

The CDR3 consists of 14 residues. Trimming shortened V by 4 bases and J by 6 bases, and 16 bases separated the two germline ends. Germline CDR1 reads MNHEY; CDR2 reads SVGAGI. The genes are TRBV6-5 and TRBJ2-7; D is ambiguous. This receptor was identified in a person aged 18 to 59 who received the Ad26.COV2.S COVID-19 vaccine or a placebo. Sequenced material: peripheral blood, taken in a trial of Ad26.COV2.S vaccine versus placebo. CDR3 sequence (DNA): TGTGCCAGCAGTTCCCTTAGCCACCCTCGCGAGCAGTACTTC. Translated: CASSSLSHPREQYF.